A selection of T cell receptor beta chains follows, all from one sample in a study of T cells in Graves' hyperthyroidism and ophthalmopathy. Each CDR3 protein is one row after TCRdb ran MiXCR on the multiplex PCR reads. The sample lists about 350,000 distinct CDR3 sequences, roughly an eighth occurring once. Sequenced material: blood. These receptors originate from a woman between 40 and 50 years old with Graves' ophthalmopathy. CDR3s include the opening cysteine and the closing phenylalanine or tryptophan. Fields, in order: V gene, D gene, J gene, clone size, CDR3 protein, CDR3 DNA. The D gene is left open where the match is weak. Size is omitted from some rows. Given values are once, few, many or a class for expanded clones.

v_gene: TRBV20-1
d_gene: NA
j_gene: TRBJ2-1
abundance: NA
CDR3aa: CSARDRGPLGFNEQFF
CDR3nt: TGCAGTGCTAGAGATCGGGGACCGCTTGGGTTTAATGAGCAGTTCTTC

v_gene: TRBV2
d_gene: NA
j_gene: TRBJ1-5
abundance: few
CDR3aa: CASRAQLSNQPQHF
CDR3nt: TGTGCCAGCAGGGCACAGTTGAGCAATCAGCCCCAGCATTTT

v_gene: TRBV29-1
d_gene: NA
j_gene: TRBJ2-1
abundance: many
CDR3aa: CSAERLGYNEQFF
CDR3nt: TGCAGCGCCGAACGACTAGGATACAATGAGCAGTTCTTC

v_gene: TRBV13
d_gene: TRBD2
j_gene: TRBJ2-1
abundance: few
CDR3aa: CASSQPSGGPNEQFF
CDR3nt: TGTGCCAGCAGCCAACCTAGCGGGGGGCCGAATGAGCAGTTCTTC

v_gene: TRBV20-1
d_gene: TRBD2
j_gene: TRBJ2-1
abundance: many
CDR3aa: CSAREGLAGGDNEQFF
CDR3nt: TGCAGTGCTAGAGAAGGGCTAGCGGGGGGAGACAATGAGCAGTTCTTC

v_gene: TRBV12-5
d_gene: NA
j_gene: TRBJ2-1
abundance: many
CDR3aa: CASGRRGAGEQFF
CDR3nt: TGTGCTAGTGGGCGGAGAGGGGCAGGTGAGCAGTTCTTC

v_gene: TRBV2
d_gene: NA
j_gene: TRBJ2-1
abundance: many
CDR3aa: CASIQGGRSSYNEQFF
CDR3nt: TGTGCCAGCATCCAGGGGGGGAGAAGCTCCTACAATGAGCAGTTCTTC

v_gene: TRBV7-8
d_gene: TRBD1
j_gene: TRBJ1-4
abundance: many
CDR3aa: CASSLRTGTTEKLFF
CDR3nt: TGTGCCAGCAGCTTACGGACAGGGACTACTGAAAAACTGTTTTTT

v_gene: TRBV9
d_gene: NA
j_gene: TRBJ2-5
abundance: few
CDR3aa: CASSVGMASETQYF
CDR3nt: TGTGCCAGCAGCGTAGGAATGGCTTCCGAGACCCAGTACTTC

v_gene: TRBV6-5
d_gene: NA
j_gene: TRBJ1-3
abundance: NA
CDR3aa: CASSYSHPGRQGSGNTIYF
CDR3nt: TGTGCCAGCAGTTACTCACACCCCGGGCGGCAGGGCTCTGGAAACACCATATATTTT

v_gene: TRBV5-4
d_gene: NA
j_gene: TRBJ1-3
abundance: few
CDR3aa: CASSLVTGNTIYF
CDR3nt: TGTGCCAGCAGCTTGGTGACTGGAAACACCATATATTTT

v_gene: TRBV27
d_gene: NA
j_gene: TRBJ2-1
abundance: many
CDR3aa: CASSLYPPPEDEQFF
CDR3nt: TGTGCCAGCAGTTTATACCCCCCCCCGGAGGATGAGCAGTTCTTC

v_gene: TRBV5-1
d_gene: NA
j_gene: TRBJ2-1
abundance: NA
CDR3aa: CASSFRGGLNERFF
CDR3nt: TGCGCCAGCAGCTTCCGAGGGGGGCTCAATGAGCGGTTCTTC

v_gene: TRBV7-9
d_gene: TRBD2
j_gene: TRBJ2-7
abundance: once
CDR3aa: CASSDGLVWEQYF
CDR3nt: TGTGCCAGCAGCGACGGACTAGTTTGGGAGCAGTACTTC

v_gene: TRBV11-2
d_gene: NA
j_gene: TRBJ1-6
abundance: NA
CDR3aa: CASSLVRAVSPLHF
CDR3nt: TGTGCCAGCAGCTTAGTGAGGGCTGTATCACCCCTCCACTTT

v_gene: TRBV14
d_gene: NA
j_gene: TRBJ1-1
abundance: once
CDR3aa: CASSQRYGTQEAFF
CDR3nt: TGTGCCAGCAGCCAAAGATACGGGACGCAAGAAGCTTTCTTT

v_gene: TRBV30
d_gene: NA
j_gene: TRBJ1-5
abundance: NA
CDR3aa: CAWNSFDEQPQHF
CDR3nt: TGTGCCTGGAATTCATTTGATGAACAGCCCCAGCATTTT

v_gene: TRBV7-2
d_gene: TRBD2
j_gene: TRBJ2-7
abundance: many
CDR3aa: CASSPGLAFYEQYF
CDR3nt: TGTGCCAGCAGCCCCGGACTAGCGTTCTACGAGCAGTACTTC

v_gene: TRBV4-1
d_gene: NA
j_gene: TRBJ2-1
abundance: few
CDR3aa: CASSQASDGGAYNEQFF
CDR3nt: TGCGCCAGCAGCCAAGCATCTGATGGGGGTGCCTACAATGAGCAGTTCTTC

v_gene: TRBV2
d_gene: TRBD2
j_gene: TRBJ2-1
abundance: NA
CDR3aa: CASRLGLLAGEFF
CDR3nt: TGTGCCAGCAGACTGGGTTTGCTAGCGGGAGAATTCTTC

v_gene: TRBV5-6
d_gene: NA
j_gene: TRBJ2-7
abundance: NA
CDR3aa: CASSLGYSSYEQYF
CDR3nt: TGTGCCAGCAGCTTGGGATATAGCTCCTACGAGCAGTACTTC

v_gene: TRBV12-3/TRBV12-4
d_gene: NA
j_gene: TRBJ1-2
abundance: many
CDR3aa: CASRVDTNYGYTF
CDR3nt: TGTGCCAGCAGGGTAGACACTAACTATGGCTACACCTTC

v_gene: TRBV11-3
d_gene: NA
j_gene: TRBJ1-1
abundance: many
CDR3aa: CASSLLGLMNTEAFF
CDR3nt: TGTGCCAGCAGCTTGCTTGGGCTCATGAACACTGAAGCTTTCTTT

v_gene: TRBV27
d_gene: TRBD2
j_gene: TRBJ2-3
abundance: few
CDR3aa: CASSPFGGTSGGRNTQYF
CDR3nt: TGTGCCAGCAGTCCTTTCGGAGGGACTAGCGGGGGGAGAAATACGCAGTATTTT